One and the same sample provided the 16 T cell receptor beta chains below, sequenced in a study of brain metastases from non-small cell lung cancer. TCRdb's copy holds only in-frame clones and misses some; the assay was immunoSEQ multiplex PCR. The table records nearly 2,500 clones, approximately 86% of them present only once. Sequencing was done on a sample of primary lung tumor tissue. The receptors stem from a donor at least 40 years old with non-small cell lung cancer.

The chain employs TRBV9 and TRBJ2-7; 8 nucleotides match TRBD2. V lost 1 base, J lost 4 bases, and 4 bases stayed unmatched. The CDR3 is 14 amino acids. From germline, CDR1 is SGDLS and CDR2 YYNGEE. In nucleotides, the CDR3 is TGTGCCAGCAGCGTAACCGGGGGGGAGTACGAGCAGTACTTC. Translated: CASSVTGGEYEQYF.

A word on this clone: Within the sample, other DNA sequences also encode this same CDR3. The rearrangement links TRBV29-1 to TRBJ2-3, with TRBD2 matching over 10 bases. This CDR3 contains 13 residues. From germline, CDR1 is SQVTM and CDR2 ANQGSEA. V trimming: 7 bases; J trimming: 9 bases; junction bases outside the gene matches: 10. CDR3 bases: TGCAGCGCGTTAGCGGGGGGTAGCTTAACGCAGTATTTT. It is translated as CSALAGGSLTQYF.

CDR3 loop: CASSTEDTYEQYF. The CDR3 DNA is TGTGCCAGTAGTACCGAGGACACGTACGAGCAGTACTTC. The chain carries TRBV19 and TRBJ2-7, with a possible D match to TRBD1 (5 bases). This CDR3 is 13 amino acids long. V was trimmed by 4 bases and J by 4 bases, leaving 11 bases between them. CDR1 is LNHDA and CDR2 is SQIVND in the germline V gene (reference sequence).

CDR3 sequence (DNA): TGCAGCGTTTCACATCCTGAACCTGACTCTGGGGCCAACGTCCTGACTTTC. Its translation is CSVSHPEPDSGANVLTF. The chain joins TRBV29-1 to TRBJ2-6; no firm D call. The CDR3 consists of 17 residues. Trimming removed 5 bases at V and 0 bases at J, with 17 bases between. Germline CDR1 reads SQVTM; CDR2 reads ANQGSEA.

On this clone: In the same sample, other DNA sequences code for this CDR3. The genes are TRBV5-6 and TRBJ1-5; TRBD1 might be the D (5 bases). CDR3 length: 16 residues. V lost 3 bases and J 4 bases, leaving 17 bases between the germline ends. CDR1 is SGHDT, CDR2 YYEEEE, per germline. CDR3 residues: CASSWWRGGSNQPQHF. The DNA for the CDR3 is TGTGCCAGCAGCTGGTGGAGGGGAGGGAGTAATCAGCCCCAGCATTTT.

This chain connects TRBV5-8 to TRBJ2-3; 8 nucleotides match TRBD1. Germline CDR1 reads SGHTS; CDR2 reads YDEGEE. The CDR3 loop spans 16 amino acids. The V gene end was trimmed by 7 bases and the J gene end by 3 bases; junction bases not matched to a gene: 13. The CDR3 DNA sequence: TGTGCCAGCTCTCTTTTAGACAGGGGCTATACAGATACGCAGTATTTT. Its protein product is CASSLLDRGYTDTQYF.

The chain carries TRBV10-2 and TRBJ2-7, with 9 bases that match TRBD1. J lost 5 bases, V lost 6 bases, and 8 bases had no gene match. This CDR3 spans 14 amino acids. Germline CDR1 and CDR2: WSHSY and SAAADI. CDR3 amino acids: CASSHRGQADEQYF. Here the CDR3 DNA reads TGCGCCAGCAGCCACAGGGGGCAGGCAGACGAGCAGTACTTC.

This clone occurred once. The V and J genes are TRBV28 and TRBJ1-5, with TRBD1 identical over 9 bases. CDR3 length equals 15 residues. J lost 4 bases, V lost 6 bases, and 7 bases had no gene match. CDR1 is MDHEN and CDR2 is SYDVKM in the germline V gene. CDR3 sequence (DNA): TGTGCCAGCAGCCTCACAGGGGGCGGTAATCAGCCCCAGCATTTT. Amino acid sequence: CASSLTGGGNQPQHF.

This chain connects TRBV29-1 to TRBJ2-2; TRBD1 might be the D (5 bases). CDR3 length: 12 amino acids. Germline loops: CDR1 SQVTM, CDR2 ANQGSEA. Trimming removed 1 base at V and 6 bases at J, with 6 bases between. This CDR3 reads CSVEGTPGELFF. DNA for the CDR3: TGCAGCGTTGAAGGGACACCCGGGGAGCTGTTTTTT.

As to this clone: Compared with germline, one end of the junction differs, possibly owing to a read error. The CDR3: CANSSTGGMNTEAFF. The CDR3, as DNA: TGTGCCAACAGTTCGACAGGGGGAATGAACACTGAAGCTTTCTTC. The chain recombines TRBV27 with TRBJ1-1, with 9 bases matching TRBD1. Germline CDR1 reads MNHEY; CDR2 reads SMNVEV (reference sequence). The CDR3 runs to 15 residues.

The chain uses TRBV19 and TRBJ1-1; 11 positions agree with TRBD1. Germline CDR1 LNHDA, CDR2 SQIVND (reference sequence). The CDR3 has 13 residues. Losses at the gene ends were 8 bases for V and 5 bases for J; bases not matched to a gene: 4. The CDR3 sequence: CASSGTGGTEAFF. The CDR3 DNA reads TGTGCCAGTTCCGGGACAGGGGGGACTGAAGCTTTCTTT.

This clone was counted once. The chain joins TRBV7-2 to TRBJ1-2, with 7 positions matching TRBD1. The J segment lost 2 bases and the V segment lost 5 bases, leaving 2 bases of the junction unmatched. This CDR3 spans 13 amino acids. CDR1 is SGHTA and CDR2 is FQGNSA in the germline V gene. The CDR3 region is CASSQTGNYGYTF. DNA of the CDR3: TGTGCCAGCAGCCAGACAGGGAACTATGGCTACACCTTC. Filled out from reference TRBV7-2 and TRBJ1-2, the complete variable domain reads GAGVSQSPSNKVTEKGKDVELRCDPISGHTALYWYRQSLGQGLEFLIYFQGNSAPDKSGLPSDRFSAERTGGSVSTLTIQRTQQEDSAVYLCASSQTGNYGYTFGSGTRLTVV.

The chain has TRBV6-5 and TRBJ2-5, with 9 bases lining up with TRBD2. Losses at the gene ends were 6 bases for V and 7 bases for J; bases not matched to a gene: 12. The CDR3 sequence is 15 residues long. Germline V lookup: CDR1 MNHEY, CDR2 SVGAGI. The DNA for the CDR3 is TGTGCCAGCAGCGCTAGCGGGGCCTTCGGGGGGACCCAGTACTTC. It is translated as CASSASGAFGGTQYF.

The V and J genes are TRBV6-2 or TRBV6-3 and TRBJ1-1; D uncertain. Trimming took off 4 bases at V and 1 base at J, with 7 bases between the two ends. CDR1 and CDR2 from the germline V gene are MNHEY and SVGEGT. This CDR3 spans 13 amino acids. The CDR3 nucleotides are TGTGCCAGCAGTTTAGGCAGGAACACTGAAGCTTTCTTT. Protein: CASSLGRNTEAFF.

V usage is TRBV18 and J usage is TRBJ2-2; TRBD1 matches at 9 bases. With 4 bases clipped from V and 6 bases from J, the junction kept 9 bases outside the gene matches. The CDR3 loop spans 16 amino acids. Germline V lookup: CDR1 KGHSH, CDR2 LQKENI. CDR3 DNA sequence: TGTGCCAGCTCACTTAGGACAGGGGAGTTTGCCGGGGAGCTGTTTTTT. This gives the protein CASSLRTGEFAGELFF.

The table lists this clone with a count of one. CDR3 sequence: CASSSFPGGYTF. In DNA form, the CDR3 reads TGTGCCAGCAGTTCCTTTCCAGGGGGCTACACCTTC. This sequence joins TRBV28 and TRBJ1-2, with D perhaps TRBD1 (5 bases). Germline CDR1 MDHEN, CDR2 SYDVKM. Between the trimmed V and J ends, which lost 4 bases and 8 bases, there was a span of 11 bases. The CDR3 has 12 residues.